The 3 T cell receptor beta chains listed next were all sequenced from one sample in a study of low-dose radiotherapy and immunotherapy resistance in tumors. Time point defined: after trial treatment. Treatment: LDRT plus nivolumab, ipilimumab, low-dose cyclophosphamide and aspirin (RACIN trial). Primers used for first-strand cDNA, a TRAV- and TRBV-specific set, covered both alpha and beta chains. Using a constant-region primer together with a V-primer adapter, TCRs were subjected to roughly 18 PCR cycles of amplification. A single record per CDR3 protein comes from TCRdb applying MiXCR to the reads. Here the sample spans around 80,000 distinct CDR3 sequences, 15% to 20% being singletons. The starting material was PBMCs, obtained after low-dose radiotherapy plus immunotherapy. These receptors all stem from a male donor with prostate cancer.

This clonotype appeared many times. This chain uses TRBV9 with TRBJ2-1; TRBD2 matches at 10 bases. This CDR3 is 15 amino acids long. In germline, CDR1 is SGDLS, CDR2 YYNGEE. The V gene end was trimmed by 0 bases and the J gene end by 6 bases; junction bases not matched to a gene: 3. The CDR3 protein is CASSVGVAGGNEQFF. The CDR3 DNA is TGTGCCAGCAGCGTAGGAGTAGCGGGAGGCAATGAGCAGTTCTTC.

This clonotype was recorded only once. The chain combines TRBV23-1 with TRBJ2-1; 16 positions match TRBD2. TRBV23-1 is assigned to the ORF class and has an uncertain function. J lost 8 bases, V lost 5 bases, and 15 bases had no gene match. The CDR3 loop spans 19 amino acids. CDR3 DNA sequence: TGCGCCAGCAGTGAGGGGGGACTAGCGGGAGGGCCATTACTCCATGAGCAGTTCTTC. The encoded protein is CASSEGGLAGGPLLHEQFF.

This clonotype came up many times. The chain links TRBV6-4 to TRBJ2-3; weak D call: TRBD1 (5 bases). CDR1 and CDR2 (germline): MRHNA, SNTAGT. The CDR3 totals 17 residues. V was trimmed by 6 bases and J by 3 bases, leaving 22 bases between them. The CDR3 coding sequence is TGTGCCAGCAGAGTTCCCCTCCAAGGGGTAGGGACAGATACGCAGTATTTT. Amino acid sequence: CASRVPLQGVGTDTQYF.